This entry describes one TCR beta chain. The data were taken from a study of CD8 T cells in Susac syndrome. Reverse transcription used roughly 0.45 to 1 ug RNA and random hexamers. The authors amplified TCR beta CDR3 across 54 Vbeta and 13 Jbeta using immunoSEQ multiplex PCR. TCRdb re-derived calls from the immunoSEQ multiplex PCR reads in MiXCR, one entry per CDR3 protein. The table has roughly 400,000 distinct CDR3 sequences, 85% to 90% seen once. The CDR3 consists of 13 residues. Per the germline V gene, CDR1 is SGHVS and CDR2 is FNYEAQ. V lost 5 bases and J lost 6, with 11 bases in between. Sequencing of TCR beta, carried out with a high-throughput approach, was applied to CD8+ and CD4+ T cells from the blood. The multiple sclerosis controls were treatment-naive patients affected by stable or active relapsing-remitting disease. The CD8+ and CD4+ T cells were isolated magnetically using a negative isolation approach, whereas the TEMRA cells were enriched by FACS.

This chain uses TRBV7-6 with TRBJ2-1; D unresolved. The TCR originated in a human donor with multiple sclerosis. Input material: CD8+ T cells from PBMCs. Here the CDR3 DNA reads TGTGCCAGCAGCCGGAGCCCGGGCAATGAGCAGTTCTTC. Its translation is CASSRSPGNEQFF.